The entry below describes one TCR beta chain. Its antigen remains unknown. Other DNA sequences from this sample encode an identical CDR3 as well. The sample belongs to a study of shared clonotypes between healthy human individuals. Study-level points and caveats: What limited the represented genetic and exposure-history diversity was the small number of donors.

Clones were sequenced by immunoSEQ multiplex PCR, and TCRdb holds only the in-frame ones, with some missing. There are 2 million or so clones in the sample; 85% to 95% occur only once, and 0.13% lies in the top ten. This receptor was taken from a man aged 18 to 30 in good health. Specimen: naive CD4+ T cells sorted from blood. Subset described: CD45RA+ positively selected.

The CDR3 coding sequence is TGTGCCAGCAGTTACTCCGACAGGGGCACCGGGGAGCTGTTTTTT. Translating gives CASSYSDRGTGELFF. The chain employs TRBV6-6 and TRBJ2-2; TRBD1 agrees at 8 bases. Looked up from germline, CDR1 is MNHNY and CDR2 is SVGAGI (reference sequence). V was pared by 0 bases and J by 4 bases, with 1 base of the junction left unmatched. The CDR3 is 15 amino acids.